The sequence of this T cell receptor (beta chain) was determined in a study of T-cell memory formation after mild COVID-19 (dated by TCRdb to the early 2020s). Regarding the research as a whole: TCR sequence clusters from the two donors were found to be largely donor specific. The cohort was made up of two young adult volunteers, one female and one male, who were previously healthy. T-cell clones expanding and contracting after mild COVID-19 in a couple of donors were tracked by longitudinal TCRalpha and TCRbeta repertoire sequencing. Here is what the overall study found, with its caveats: Contracting CD4+ clones were found mainly in CM and EM memory subsets, while CD8+ clones were enriched in EMRA. The study included only a couple of mild cases, and larger cohorts that include severe cases with pre-infection samples were judged to be necessary. The detection of some responding clones in pre-infection memory suggests that pre-existing cross-reactive memory T cells joined the SARS-CoV-2 response. Clones contracting from day 15 to 85 had balanced CD4/CD8 phenotypes, while a second wave expanding from day 15 to 37 was biased towards CD4+. The second-wave clones that peaked on day 37 were not confirmed to be SARS-CoV-2 specific.

This clonotype was found many times. Its antigen is currently not known. Per-base qualities were not stored, and no clone one base away is much larger. Ficoll-Paque density gradient centrifugation was used to isolate PBMCs. Data came from an Illumina NovaSeq 6000. cDNA libraries for TCRalpha and TCRbeta were prepared by 5'RACE using constant-segment primers, with sample barcodes and unique molecular identifiers added. Trizol reagent was used to extract RNA from every sample. The libraries were amplified in two PCR steps, and the second step added a second sample barcode and Illumina TruSeq adapters. Sequencing of the libraries was done on an Illumina NovaSeq, producing 2 x 150 bp paired-end reads. On the authors' methods: The reads were demultiplexed and collapsed into UMI-guided consensus sequences using migec v1.2.7. Using mixcr v2.1.11, the UMI consensuses were aligned to TRA and TRB V and J templates and assembled into clonotypes. A clonotype was counted as expanded or contracted only when both edgeR and NoisET called the clonotype significant, with the noise models trained on biological replicates. For edgeR calls, the cutoffs were a false discovery rate-adjusted p below 0.01 and a log2 fold-change threshold of 1. PCA with hierarchical clustering of max-normalized trajectories of the 1000 most abundant clonotypes was used as exploratory dynamics analysis. The CD4 or CD8 phenotype of responding clones was assigned using the separately sequenced CD4+ and CD8+ repertoires. TCRdb trimmed the raw reads at Q25, called clones with MiXCR and kept productive beta chains. Rows merge per CDR3 protein into single entries with the most common DNA and genes. In this record, the V and J calls reflect TCRdb's handling and not the investigators' own analysis. The sample yields around 300,000 distinct CDR3 sequences; around 8% were counted once. In total, the top ten clones hold approximately 23% of the sample.

This receptor was identified in a man younger than 30 who had mild COVID-19 (a few samples of this study predate the infection). The sample titles of this study are shuffled in the database, so cell type and time point are left out; the donor was told from shared clones. Sequenced input: PBMCs or a T cell subset sorted from them (not recorded which).

The nucleotide sequence reads TGCGCCAGCAGCTTGTGGGGGGGCCGACGTAATCTGTACTTC. Its protein is CASSLWGGRRNLYF. The chain links TRBV5-1 with TRBJ2-7, and TRBD2 may be the D gene, going by 7 matching bases. The CDR3 covers 14 residues, taking in both the cysteine and the phenylalanine. Of the read, only the CDR3 DNA is kept; its 42 bases are in frame from base 1. The germline ends are 20 bases apart after V is trimmed by 1 base and J by 12 bases. CDR1 and CDR2 are read off the germline V gene as SGHRS and YFSETQ.